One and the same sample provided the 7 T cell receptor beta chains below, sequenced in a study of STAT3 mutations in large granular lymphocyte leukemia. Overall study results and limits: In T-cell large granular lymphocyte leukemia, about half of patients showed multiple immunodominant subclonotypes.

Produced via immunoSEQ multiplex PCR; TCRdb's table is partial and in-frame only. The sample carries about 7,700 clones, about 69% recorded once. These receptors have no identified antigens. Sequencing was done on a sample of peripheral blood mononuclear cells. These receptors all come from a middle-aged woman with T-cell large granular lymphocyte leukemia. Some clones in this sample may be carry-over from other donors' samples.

This CDR3 is CAWSVSPWGQGRYEQYF. Here the CDR3 DNA reads TGTGCCTGGAGTGTATCTCCTTGGGGACAGGGTCGTTACGAGCAGTACTTC. V usage is TRBV30 and J usage is TRBJ2-7, with TRBD1 matching over 9 bases. J lost 4 bases, V lost 0 bases, and 13 bases had no gene match. This CDR3 comprises 17 residues. Germline V gene lookup returns CDR1 GTSNPN and CDR2 SVGIG (reference sequence).

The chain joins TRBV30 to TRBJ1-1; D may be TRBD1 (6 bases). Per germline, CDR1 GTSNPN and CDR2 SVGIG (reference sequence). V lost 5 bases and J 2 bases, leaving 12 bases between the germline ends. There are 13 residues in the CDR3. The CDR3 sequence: CAWSRTDNTEAFF. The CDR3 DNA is TGTGCCTGGTCTCGGACAGACAACACTGAAGCTTTCTTT.

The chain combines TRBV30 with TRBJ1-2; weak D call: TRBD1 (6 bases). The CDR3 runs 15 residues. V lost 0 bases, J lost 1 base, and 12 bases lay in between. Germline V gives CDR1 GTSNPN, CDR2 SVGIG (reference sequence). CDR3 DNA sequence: TGTGCCTGGAGTGTAAATCCAGGGGATAACTATGGCTACACCTTC. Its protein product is CAWSVNPGDNYGYTF.

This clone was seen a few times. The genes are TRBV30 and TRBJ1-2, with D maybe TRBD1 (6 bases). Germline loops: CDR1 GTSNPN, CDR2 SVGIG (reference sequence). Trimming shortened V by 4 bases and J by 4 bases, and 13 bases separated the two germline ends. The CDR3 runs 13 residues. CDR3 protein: CAWTPDSGYGYTF. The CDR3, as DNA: TGTGCCTGGACCCCGGACAGTGGCTATGGCTACACCTTC.

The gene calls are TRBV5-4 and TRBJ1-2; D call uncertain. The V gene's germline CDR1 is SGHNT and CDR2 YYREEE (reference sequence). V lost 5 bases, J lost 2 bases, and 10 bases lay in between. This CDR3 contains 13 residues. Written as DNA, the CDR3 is TGTGCCAGCAGTTCTCCAGCAAACTATGGCTACACCTTC. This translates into CASSSPANYGYTF.

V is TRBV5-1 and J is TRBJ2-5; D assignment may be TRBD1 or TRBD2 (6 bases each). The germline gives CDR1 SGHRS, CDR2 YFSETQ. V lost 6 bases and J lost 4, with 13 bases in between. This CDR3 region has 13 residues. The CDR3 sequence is CASTLGGLETQYF. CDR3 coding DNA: TGCGCCAGCACCCTAGGGGGGTTAGAGACCCAGTACTTC.

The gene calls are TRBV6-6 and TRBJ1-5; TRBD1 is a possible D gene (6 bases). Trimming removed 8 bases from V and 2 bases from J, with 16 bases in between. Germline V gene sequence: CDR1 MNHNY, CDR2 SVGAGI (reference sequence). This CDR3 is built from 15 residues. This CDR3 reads CASVGGQTGNQPQHF. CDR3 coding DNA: TGTGCCAGCGTAGGGGGGCAGACGGGCAATCAGCCCCAGCATTTT.